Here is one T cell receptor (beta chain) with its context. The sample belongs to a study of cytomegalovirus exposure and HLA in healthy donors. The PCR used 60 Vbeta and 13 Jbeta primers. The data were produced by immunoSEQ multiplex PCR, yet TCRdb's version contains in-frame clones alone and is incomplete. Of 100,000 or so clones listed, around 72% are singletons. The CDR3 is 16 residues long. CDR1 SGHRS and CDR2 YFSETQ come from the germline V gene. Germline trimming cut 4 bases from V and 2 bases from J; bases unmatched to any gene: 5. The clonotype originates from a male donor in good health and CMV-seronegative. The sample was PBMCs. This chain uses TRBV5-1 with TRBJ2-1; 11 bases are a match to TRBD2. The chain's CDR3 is CASSTLAGGPYNEQFF. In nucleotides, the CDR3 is TGCGCCAGCAGCACCCTAGCGGGAGGCCCCTACAATGAGCAGTTCTTC.